This record concerns one T cell receptor (beta chain) sequence. The authors' processing: Nucleated cell counts were estimated from reference gene primer amplification. Sequenced by immunoSEQ multiplex PCR; TCRdb stores in-frame clones only, minus some. D and trimming come from the DNA, and the V and J calls and clone size come from that table. The data show about 77,000 clones, with roughly nine tenths seen just once and approximately 15% held by the top ten. The CDR3 is made up of 14 amino acids. Germline CDR1 reads SGHKS; CDR2 reads YYEKEE (reference sequence). J was trimmed by 2 bases and V by 4 bases; bases with no gene match: 4. The entry originates in a study of blood T cell repertoires in COVID-19. In the study overall: The United States, Italy and Spain provided the acute and convalescent COVID-19 samples. T cells, B-cell-depleted T cells, or PBMCs provided the cDNA or gDNA that served as material.

The source is an elderly woman with active or convalescent COVID-19. The chain recombines TRBV5-5 with TRBJ2-7; 9 nucleotides align to TRBD1. The sequencing input was peripheral blood. CDR3 in DNA: TGTGCCAGCAGCCAAAGACAGGGGGCCTACGAGCAGTACTTC. Translating gives CASSQRQGAYEQYF.